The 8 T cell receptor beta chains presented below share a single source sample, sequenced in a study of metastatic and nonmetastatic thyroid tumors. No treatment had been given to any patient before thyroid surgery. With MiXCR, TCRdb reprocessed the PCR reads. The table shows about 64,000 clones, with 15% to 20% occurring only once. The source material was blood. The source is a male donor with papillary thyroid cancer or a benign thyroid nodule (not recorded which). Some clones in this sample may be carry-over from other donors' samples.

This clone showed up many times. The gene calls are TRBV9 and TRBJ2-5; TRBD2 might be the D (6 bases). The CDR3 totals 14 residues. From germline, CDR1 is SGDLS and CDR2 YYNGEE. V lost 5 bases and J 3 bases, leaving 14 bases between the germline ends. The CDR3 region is CASSKGSGEETQYF. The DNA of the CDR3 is TGTGCCAGCAGTAAAGGGTCGGGAGAAGAGACCCAGTACTTC.

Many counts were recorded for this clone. The CDR3 DNA follows: TGTGCCAGCAGTCCAATTTTTCCGGGACAGGGGACACTAAACGAGCAGTACTTC. Amino acids: CASSPIFPGQGTLNEQYF. This chain links TRBV28 with TRBJ2-7; 10 bases align to TRBD1. Germline V gene data show CDR1 as MDHEN and CDR2 as SYDVKM. Trimming cost V 5 bases and J 5 bases; bases outside gene matches: 18. This CDR3 spans 18 amino acids.

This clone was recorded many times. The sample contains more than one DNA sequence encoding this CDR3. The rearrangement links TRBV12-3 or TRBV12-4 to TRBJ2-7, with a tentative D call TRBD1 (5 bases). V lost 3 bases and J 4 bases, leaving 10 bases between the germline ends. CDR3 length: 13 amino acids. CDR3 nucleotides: TGTGCCAGCAGTTTTAGGGGCGTTTACGAGCAGTACTTC. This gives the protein CASSFRGVYEQYF.

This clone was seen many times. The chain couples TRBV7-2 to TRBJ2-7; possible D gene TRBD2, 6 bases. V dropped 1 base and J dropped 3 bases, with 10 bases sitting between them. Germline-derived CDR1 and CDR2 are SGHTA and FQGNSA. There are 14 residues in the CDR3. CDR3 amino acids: CASSLGLGGYEQYV. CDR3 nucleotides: TGTGCCAGCAGCTTAGGACTGGGGGGCTACGAGCAGTACGTC.

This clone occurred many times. The DNA for the CDR3 is TGTGCCAGCAGCCAAGCCAGACGGCAGACCGCAAGGGAGACCCAGTACTTC. Translating it yields CASSQARRQTARETQYF. The chain is built from TRBV3-1 and TRBJ2-5; D gene ambiguous. The CDR3 has 17 amino acids. Germline V gives CDR1 LGHDT, CDR2 YNNKEL (reference sequence). With 1 base removed from V and 5 bases from J, the gap between germline ends came to 20 bases.

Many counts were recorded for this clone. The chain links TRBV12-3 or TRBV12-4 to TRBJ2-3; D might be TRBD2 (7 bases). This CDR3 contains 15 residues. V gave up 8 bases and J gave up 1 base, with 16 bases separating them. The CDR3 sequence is CASGGRGAGTDTQYF. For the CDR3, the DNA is TGTGCCAGCGGGGGCCGGGGGGCCGGCACAGATACGCAGTATTTT.

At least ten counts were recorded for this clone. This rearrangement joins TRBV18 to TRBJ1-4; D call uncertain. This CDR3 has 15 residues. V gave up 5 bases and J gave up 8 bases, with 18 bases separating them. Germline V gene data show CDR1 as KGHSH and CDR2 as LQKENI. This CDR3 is CASSTTWAVGEKLFF. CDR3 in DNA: TGTGCCAGCTCAACCACCTGGGCGGTCGGAGAAAAACTGTTTTTT.

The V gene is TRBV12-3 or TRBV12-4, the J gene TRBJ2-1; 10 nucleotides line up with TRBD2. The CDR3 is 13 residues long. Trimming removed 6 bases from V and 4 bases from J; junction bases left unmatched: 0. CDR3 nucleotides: TGTGCCAGCAGGGGACTAGCGTACAATGAGCAGTTCTTC. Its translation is CASRGLAYNEQFF.